What follows are 11 T cell receptor beta chains derived from one specimen sequenced in a study of blood T cell repertoires in COVID-19. The method was immunoSEQ multiplex PCR; TCRdb's version includes in-frame clones alone and lacks a portion of them. This sample has fewer than 250,000 clones, with roughly 90% found just once. The sequenced sample was peripheral blood. Receptors originate from a woman between 65 and 79 years old with acute or convalescent COVID-19.

V usage is TRBV6-5 and J usage is TRBJ2-5, with D hard to call. CDR1 and CDR2 from the germline V gene are MNHEY and SVGAGI. Deletions cut 4 bases from V and 4 bases from J, with 4 bases between. The CDR3 consists of 11 residues. The CDR3 DNA reads as TGTGCCAGCAGTTTCAGAGAGACCCAGTACTTC. Translating gives CASSFRETQYF.

This chain links TRBV3-1 (or the pseudogene TRBV3-2) with TRBJ1-6, with 7 bases aligning to TRBD1. CDR3 length equals 14 residues. Germline values: CDR1 LGHDT, CDR2 YNNKEL (reference sequence). J was trimmed by 7 bases and V by 4 bases; bases with no gene match: 4. CDR3 sequence reads: CASSPRDSNSPLHF. In DNA, the CDR3 is TGTGCCAGCAGCCCCCGGGACAGCAATTCACCCCTCCACTTT.

The genes are TRBV6-2 or TRBV6-3 and TRBJ2-3, with a tentative D call TRBD1 (6 bases). The CDR3 extends over 15 amino acids. Germline values: CDR1 MNHEY, CDR2 SVGEGT. The V and J ends lost 5 bases and 1 base respectively, with 13 bases between them. The CDR3 DNA reads as TGTGCCAGCAGTACACCCAGGGGAGGCACAGATACGCAGTATTTT. It encodes CASSTPRGGTDTQYF.

This chain connects TRBV7-9 to TRBJ2-7; D call uncertain. The germline gives CDR1 SEHNR, CDR2 FQNEAQ (reference sequence). The CDR3 has 15 residues. V was cut by 2 bases and J by 5 bases, with 16 bases left in between. CDR3 residues: CASSLSLLDVNEQYF. The CDR3 nucleotides read TGTGCCAGCAGCTTATCCCTCCTAGACGTTAACGAGCAGTACTTC. Based on the CDR3 plus reference TRBV7-9 and TRBJ2-7, the full variable domain is DTGVSQNPRHKITKRGQNVTFRCDPISEHNRLYWYRQTLGQGPEFLTYFQNEAQLEKSRLLSDRFSAERPKGSFSTLEIQRTEQGDSAMYLCASSLSLLDVNEQYFGPGTRLTVT.

The chain carries TRBV2 and TRBJ2-1; TRBD2 matches 8 bases. There are 15 residues in the CDR3. With 5 bases clipped from V and 9 bases from J, the junction kept 12 bases outside the gene matches. Germline V CDR1 and CDR2: SNHLY, FYNNEI. The CDR3 here is CASSLDIAGGSEQFF. The CDR3 DNA sequence: TGTGCCAGCAGTCTGGACATCGCGGGAGGCAGTGAGCAGTTCTTC.

V and J are TRBV28 and TRBJ1-2, with a tentative D call TRBD1 (6 bases). The germline V gene has CDR1 MDHEN and CDR2 SYDVKM. The CDR3 consists of 16 residues. V was clipped by 6 bases and J by 2 bases, with 19 bases between them. The CDR3 DNA sequence: TGTGCCAGCAGCCTTGGGTCACAGGGTTCGAACTATGGCTACACCTTC. As protein: CASSLGSQGSNYGYTF.

This sequence joins TRBV28 and TRBJ2-7, with 11 bases fitting TRBD1. Trimming removed 4 bases from V and 4 bases from J; junction bases left unmatched: 9. Germline V gene lookup returns CDR1 MDHEN and CDR2 SYDVKM. The CDR3 is 16 residues long. DNA of the CDR3: TGTGCCAGCAGTTCTCCCTCCGGGACAGGGGGGTACGAGCAGTACTTC. This encodes CASSSPSGTGGYEQYF.

V gene TRBV11-2 combines with J gene TRBJ2-3; D not resolved. Deletions cut 1 base from V and 5 bases from J, with 10 bases between. The CDR3 length is 14 residues. Germline V gene data show CDR1 as SGHAT and CDR2 as FQNNGV. CDR3 amino acids: CASSLGLHQDTQYF. CDR3 nucleotide sequence: TGTGCCAGCAGCTTAGGTTTACATCAAGATACGCAGTATTTT.

This sequence joins TRBV19 and TRBJ1-3; no clear D gene. V lost 3 bases, J lost 4 bases, and 10 bases lay in between. From germline, CDR1 is LNHDA and CDR2 SQIVND (reference sequence). CDR3 length: 14 amino acids. The CDR3 nucleotides are TGTGCCAGTAGTATGGCGGTCCCGGGAAACACCATATATTTT. Protein product: CASSMAVPGNTIYF.

The V gene is TRBV24-1, the J gene TRBJ1-4; D is unresolved. V dropped 5 bases and J dropped 5 bases, with 11 bases sitting between them. Germline CDR1 and CDR2: KGHDR and SFDVKD. The CDR3 contains 14 residues. This chain's CDR3 is CATSGGGGNEKLFF. The CDR3 region has the DNA TGTGCCACCAGTGGGGGAGGAGGAAATGAAAAACTGTTTTTT.

This chain links TRBV19 with TRBJ1-5; D possibly corresponds to TRBD1 (6 bases). CDR1 LNHDA and CDR2 SQIVND come from the germline V gene (reference sequence). The CDR3 has 18 amino acids. The V and J ends lost 1 base and 9 bases respectively, with 25 bases between them. The CDR3, as DNA: TGTGCCAGTAGTATAGTAAAACAGGGTGAATACCCTTTTAGGCCCCAGCATTTT. This translates into CASSIVKQGEYPFRPQHF.